What follows are 20 T cell receptor beta chains derived from one specimen sequenced in a study of blood T cell repertoires in COVID-19. Only in-frame clones appear in the TCRdb table, and some are missing; sequencing was by immunoSEQ multiplex PCR. The data contain more than 400,000 clones, about nine tenths of them singletons. Sequenced input: PBMCs or T cells enriched from blood (not recorded which). These receptors were obtained from a man aged 18 to 29 who had recovered from COVID-19.

The V call is TRBV2, the J call TRBJ1-6; D is perhaps TRBD1 (6 bases). The germline V gene encodes CDR1 SNHLY and CDR2 FYNNEI. This CDR3 spans 14 amino acids. V was trimmed by 8 bases and J by 0 bases, leaving 8 bases between them. The CDR3 nucleotides are TGTGCCAGCGGACAGAGCTCCTATAATTCACCCCTCCACTTT. Translation: CASGQSSYNSPLHF.

The V call is TRBV29-1, the J call TRBJ1-5; D is undetermined. The CDR3 totals 13 residues. Germline assignment: CDR1 SQVTM and CDR2 ANQGSEA. V shed 4 bases and J shed 6 bases, with 13 bases lying between them. The DNA for the CDR3 is TGCAGCGTTGTGGAGATCGACGGTCAGCCCCAGCATTTT. Its translation is CSVVEIDGQPQHF.

This chain connects TRBV27 to TRBJ2-1, with 9 bases identical to TRBD2. The CDR3 runs to 14 residues. CDR1 and CDR2 (germline): MNHEY, SMNVEV (reference sequence). The trim removed 9 bases at V and 6 bases at J, leaving 9 bases unmatched. CDR3 amino acids: CASSSGSWVNEQFF. In nucleotides, the CDR3 is TGTGCCAGTAGTAGCGGGAGCTGGGTCAATGAGCAGTTCTTC.

The chain joins TRBV6-1 to TRBJ2-7; TRBD1 is a possible D gene (5 bases). Trimming removed 2 bases from V and 3 bases from J, with 17 bases in between. This CDR3 contains 16 residues. Germline values: CDR1 MNHNS, CDR2 SASEGT. The CDR3 sequence is CASSESLTVSYYEQYF. As DNA, the CDR3 is TGTGCCAGCAGTGAATCCCTGACAGTGTCCTACTACGAGCAGTACTTC.

The chain combines TRBV12-5 with TRBJ1-1, with TRBD1 matching 11 bases. Germline V gene data show CDR1 as LGHNT and CDR2 as FRNRAP. The CDR3 length is 15 residues. After removal of 5 bases from V and 1 base from J, the junction contained 3 bases not matched to a gene. The CDR3 region is CASGGTGGTNTEAFF. CDR3 nucleotides: TGTGCTAGTGGTGGGACAGGGGGGACGAACACTGAAGCTTTCTTT.

This sequence joins TRBV25-1 and TRBJ1-2; 9 bases fit TRBD1. The CDR3 covers 16 residues. CDR1 is MGHDK, CDR2 SYGVNS, per germline. The trim removed 2 bases at V and 5 bases at J, leaving 9 bases unmatched. The CDR3 loop reads CASSEGWDRDFYGYTF. The CDR3 coding sequence is TGTGCCAGCAGTGAAGGGTGGGACAGGGACTTTTATGGCTACACCTTC.

CDR3 sequence reads: CASSDRGGGTNEKLFF. The CDR3 nucleotides read TGTGCCAGCAGTGATCGTGGTGGCGGGACTAATGAAAAACTGTTTTTT. The rearrangement joins TRBV2 to TRBJ1-4; unclear D gene. V was pared by 3 bases and J by 2 bases, with 13 bases between. The germline CDR1 and CDR2 sequences are SNHLY and FYNNEI. CDR3 size: 16 residues.

The chain joins TRBV24-1 to TRBJ2-1; the D is unclear. V shed 4 bases and J shed 5 bases, with 5 bases lying between them. Per germline, CDR1 KGHDR and CDR2 SFDVKD. This CDR3 comprises 12 residues. This chain's CDR3 is CATSEYNNEQFF. CDR3 coding DNA: TGTGCCACCAGTGAATATAACAATGAGCAGTTCTTC.

The gene calls are TRBV5-3 and TRBJ2-3, with D hard to call. TRBV5-3 is labeled an ORF, and its function is uncertain. V was shortened by 2 bases and J by 4 bases, with 11 bases between the two germline ends. The CDR3 runs 14 residues. The CDR3 reads CARSFTVWSDTQYF. The CDR3 DNA follows: TGTGCCAGAAGCTTCACGGTGTGGTCAGATACGCAGTATTTT.

With respect to this clone: The germline gene is not matched at one end of the junction; a read error may be the cause. V usage is TRBV7-2 and J usage is TRBJ2-3, with D perhaps TRBD2 (5 bases). This CDR3 has 12 amino acids. Germline lookup yields CDR1 SGHTA and CDR2 FQGNSA. The CDR3 loop is CASSLGSAKRHF. CDR3 in DNA: TGTGCCAGCAGCTTAGGTAGCGCAAAAAGGCATTTT.

This chain joins TRBV13 and TRBJ2-1; D is perhaps TRBD2 (6 bases). Germline CDR1 PRHDT, CDR2 FYEKMQ (reference sequence). Trimming cost V 6 bases and J 5 bases, with 14 bases left between them. The CDR3 extends over 14 amino acids. In nucleotides, the CDR3 is TGTGCCAGCAGTTTTCCGGGACTGCACAATGAGCAGTTCTTC. This codes for CASSFPGLHNEQFF. Full variable domain (remainder filled in from reference TRBV13 and TRBJ2-1): AAGVIQSPRHLIKEKRETATLKCYPIPRHDTVYWYQQGPGQDPQFLISFYEKMQSDKGSIPDRFSAQQFSDYHSELNMSSLELGDSALYFCASSFPGLHNEQFFGPGTRLTVL.

The sample holds a few counts of this clone. The chain carries TRBV3-1 (or the pseudogene TRBV3-2) and TRBJ2-2; 13 positions match TRBD2. V was clipped by 4 bases and J by 0 bases; unmatched bases: 11. The CDR3 runs 20 residues. Germline V gene data show CDR1 as LGHDT and CDR2 as YNNKEL (reference sequence). Here the CDR3 reads CASSPPGTSGKGANTGELFF. Written as DNA, the CDR3 is TGTGCCAGCAGCCCCCCCGGGACTAGCGGGAAGGGGGCGAACACCGGGGAGCTGTTTTTT.

This chain links TRBV7-9 with TRBJ1-5; D may be TRBD1 (5 bases). Per the germline V gene, CDR1 is SEHNR and CDR2 is FQNEAQ (reference sequence). CDR3 size: 16 residues. V lost 5 bases and J lost 2, with 16 bases in between. The CDR3 DNA reads as TGTGCCAGCAGCGATGGGGCAGGCGGTGGCAATCAGCCCCAGCATTTT. Translation gives CASSDGAGGGNQPQHF.

V is TRBV7-2 and J is TRBJ2-7; TRBD2 is a possible D gene (6 bases). CDR1 SGHTA and CDR2 FQGNSA come from the germline V gene. The CDR3 contains 14 residues. V lost 5 bases and J lost 0, with 11 bases in between. In DNA form, the CDR3 reads TGTGCCAGCAGCCTCATAGCGGACTCCTACGAGCAGTACTTC. This codes for CASSLIADSYEQYF.

This chain links TRBV18 with TRBJ1-3; a weak D match, TRBD1 (6 bases). The CDR3 consists of 15 residues. Trimming shortened V by 0 bases and J by 7 bases, and 13 bases separated the two germline ends. Germline CDR1 and CDR2: KGHSH and LQKENI. The CDR3 bases are TGTGCCAGCTCACCACCGGGGGCGGCACAGAACACCATATATTTT. It codes for CASSPPGAAQNTIYF.

The chain recombines TRBV6-6 with TRBJ2-7, with D unresolved. With 2 bases removed from V and 5 bases from J, the gap between germline ends came to 7 bases. The CDR3 is made up of 12 amino acids. Germline-derived CDR1 and CDR2 are MNHNY and SVGAGI (reference sequence). For the CDR3, the DNA is TGTGCCAGCAGTTACCTAGGCCACGAGCAGTACTTC. Translation: CASSYLGHEQYF.

The chain is built from TRBV2 and TRBJ2-2, with D tentatively TRBD2 (6 bases). The CDR3 extends over 14 amino acids. Trimming pared 8 bases from V and 6 bases from J, leaving 16 bases between. Germline V gene sequence: CDR1 SNHLY, CDR2 FYNNEI. The CDR3 is CASGPTSNAGELFF. In DNA, the CDR3 is TGTGCCAGCGGACCGACTAGTAACGCCGGGGAGCTGTTTTTT.

The J gene is TRBJ2-5, the V gene TRBV28, with D perhaps TRBD2 (6 bases). V was cut by 3 bases and J by 2 bases, with 13 bases left in between. The CDR3 runs 15 residues. Germline CDR1 and CDR2: MDHEN and SYDVKM. In DNA, the CDR3 is TGTGCCAGCAGTTTGTTAGCGGAGCGACAAGAGACCCAGTACTTC. Translation gives CASSLLAERQETQYF.

The chain uses TRBV11-3 and TRBJ2-5; D call uncertain. V dropped 4 bases and J dropped 4 bases, with 19 bases sitting between them. From germline, CDR1 is SGHNT and CDR2 YENEEA. The CDR3 has 16 residues. The CDR3 DNA is TGTGCCAGCAGCTATAACTACCGACTGCCCCCAGAGACCCAGTACTTC. Encoded protein: CASSYNYRLPPETQYF.

The rearrangement uses TRBV28 and TRBJ1-1; the D is unclear. Germline loops: CDR1 MDHEN, CDR2 SYDVKM. Trimming took 5 bases from V and 0 from J, leaving 13 bases between them. The CDR3 covers 15 residues. This CDR3 is CASSIRRVLNTEAFF. In DNA form, the CDR3 reads TGTGCCAGCAGTATCAGACGGGTCCTGAACACTGAAGCTTTCTTT.